The 6 T cell receptor beta chains below all came from one sample that was sequenced in a study of vaccination and CD4 T cells after COVID-19. TCRdb passed the PCR reads through MiXCR, listing each CDR3 protein once. The sample has some 14,000 distinct CDR3 sequences, roughly 71% seen once. The sequences come from CD4+ T cells from blood, collected after SARS-CoV-2 vaccination. The receptor set was obtained from a human donor who had recovered from COVID-19.

This chain links TRBV20-1 with TRBJ2-2; TRBD2 is a possible D gene (5 bases). Trimming cost V 3 bases and J 3 bases, with 8 bases left between them. CDR1 and CDR2 from the germline V gene are DFQATT and SNEGSKA (reference sequence). This CDR3 spans 13 amino acids. The CDR3 here is CSARGSDTGELFF. CDR3 in DNA: TGCAGTGCTAGGGGGAGTGACACCGGGGAGCTGTTTTTT.

The count of this clonotype is one. V is TRBV7-8 and J is TRBJ2-5, with 7 bases aligning to TRBD1. This CDR3 is 14 amino acids long. The germline gives CDR1 SGHVS, CDR2 FQNEAQ. J lost 3 bases, V lost 4 bases, and 5 bases had no gene match. CDR3 DNA sequence: TGTGCCAGCAGCTACAGGGGAAAAAAAGAGACCCAGTACTTC. Translation: CASSYRGKKETQYF. The variable domain in full, with the rest retrieved from reference TRBV7-8 and TRBJ2-5, is GAGVSQSPRYKVAKRGQDVALRCDPISGHVSLFWYQQALGQGPEFLTYFQNEAQLDKSGLPSDRFFAERPEGSVSTLKIQRTQQEDSAVYLCASSYRGKKETQYFGPGTRLLVL.

This clonotype appeared a single time. The chain employs TRBV4-2 and TRBJ2-4; 11 bases map to TRBD2. V dropped 4 bases and J dropped 6; count of bases not matched to a gene: 5. There are 15 residues in the CDR3. Germline V gives CDR1 LGHNA, CDR2 YNFKEQ. CDR3 nucleotides: TGTGCCAGCAGCCCCGGGACTAGCGGATCAAACATTCAGTACTTC. Translated: CASSPGTSGSNIQYF.

The chain couples TRBV27 to TRBJ2-7, with D possibly matching TRBD2 (5 bases). V was trimmed by 8 bases and J by 3 bases, leaving 11 bases between them. Germline values: CDR1 MNHEY, CDR2 SMNVEV (reference sequence). The CDR3 contains 12 residues. Here the CDR3 reads CASGKLGYEQYF. DNA of the CDR3: TGTGCCAGCGGAAAACTAGGCTACGAGCAGTACTTC.

The rearrangement links TRBV12-3 or TRBV12-4 to TRBJ1-3; no definite D call. The CDR3 has 14 residues. The V gene lost 3 bases and the J gene lost 4 bases, with 10 bases spanning the gap. CDR3 coding DNA: TGTGCCAGCAGTTTCAACGGGCCAGGAAACACCATATATTTT. Translated, it gives CASSFNGPGNTIYF.

The chain couples TRBV6-5 to TRBJ1-2; a weak D match, TRBD1 (5 bases). Deletions cut 2 bases from V and 1 base from J, with 17 bases between. This CDR3 contains 17 residues. From germline, CDR1 is MNHEY and CDR2 SVGAGI. The CDR3 region is CASSYTGIGRDNYGYTF. In DNA form, the CDR3 reads TGTGCCAGCAGTTACACAGGAATCGGGAGAGATAACTATGGCTACACCTTC.